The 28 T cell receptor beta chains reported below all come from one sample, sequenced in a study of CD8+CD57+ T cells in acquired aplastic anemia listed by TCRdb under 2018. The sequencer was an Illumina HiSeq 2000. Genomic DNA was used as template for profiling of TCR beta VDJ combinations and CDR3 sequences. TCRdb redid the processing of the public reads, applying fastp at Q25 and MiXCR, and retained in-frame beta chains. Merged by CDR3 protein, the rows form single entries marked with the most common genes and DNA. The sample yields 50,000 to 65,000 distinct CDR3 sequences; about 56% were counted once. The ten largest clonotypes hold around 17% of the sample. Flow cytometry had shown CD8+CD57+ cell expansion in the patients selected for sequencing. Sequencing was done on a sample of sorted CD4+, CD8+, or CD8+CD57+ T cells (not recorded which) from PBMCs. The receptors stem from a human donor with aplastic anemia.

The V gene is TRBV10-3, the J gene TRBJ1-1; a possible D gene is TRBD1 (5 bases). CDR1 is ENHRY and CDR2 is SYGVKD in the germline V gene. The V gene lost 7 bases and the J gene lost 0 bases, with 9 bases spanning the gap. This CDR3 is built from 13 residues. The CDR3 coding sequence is TGTGCCATCACTGGGGCCGTGAACACTGAAGCTTTCTTT. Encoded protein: CAITGAVNTEAFF.

CDR3 region: CASSGTSGVRREQFF. As DNA, the CDR3 is TGTGCCAGCAGTGGGACTAGCGGGGTGCGAAGGGAGCAGTTCTTC. This chain joins TRBV25-1 and TRBJ2-1; 12 nucleotides line up with TRBD2. In germline, CDR1 is MGHDK, CDR2 SYGVNS. CDR3 length: 15 residues. After removal of 4 bases from V and 10 bases from J, the junction contained 8 bases not matched to a gene.

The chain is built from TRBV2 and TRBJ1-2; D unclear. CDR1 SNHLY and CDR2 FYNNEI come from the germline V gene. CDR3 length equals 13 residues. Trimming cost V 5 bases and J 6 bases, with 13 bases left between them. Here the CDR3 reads CASSLAWENGYTF. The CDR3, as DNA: TGTGCCAGCAGTCTAGCTTGGGAAAATGGCTACACCTTC.

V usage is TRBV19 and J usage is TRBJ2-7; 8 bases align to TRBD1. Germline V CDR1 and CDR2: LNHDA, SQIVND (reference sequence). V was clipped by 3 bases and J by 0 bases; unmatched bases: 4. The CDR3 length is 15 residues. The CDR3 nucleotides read TGTGCCAGTAGTATGCGGCAGGGGGCCTCCTACGAGCAGTACTTC. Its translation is CASSMRQGASYEQYF.

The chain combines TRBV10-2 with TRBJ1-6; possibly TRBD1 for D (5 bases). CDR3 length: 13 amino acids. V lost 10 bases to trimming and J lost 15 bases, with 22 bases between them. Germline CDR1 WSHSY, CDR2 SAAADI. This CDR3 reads CATGGGENERLHF. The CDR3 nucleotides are TGCGCCACCGGGGGGGGGGAGAATGAGCGCCTCCACTTT.

The chain's CDR3 is CAISVERGYEQYF. CDR3 nucleotides: TGTGCCATCAGTGTCGAACGGGGTTACGAGCAGTACTTC. The chain combines TRBV10-3 with TRBJ2-7; possible D gene TRBD2, 5 bases. From germline, CDR1 is ENHRY and CDR2 SYGVKD. The CDR3 runs to 13 residues. Trimming removed 4 bases from V and 4 bases from J, with 11 bases in between.

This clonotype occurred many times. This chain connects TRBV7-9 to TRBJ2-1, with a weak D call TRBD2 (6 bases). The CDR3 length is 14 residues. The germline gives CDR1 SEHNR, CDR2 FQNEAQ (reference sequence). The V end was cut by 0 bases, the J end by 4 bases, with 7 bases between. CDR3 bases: TGTGCCAGCAGCTTAGCGGGAGGTTACAATGAGCAGTTCTTC. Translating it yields CASSLAGGYNEQFF.

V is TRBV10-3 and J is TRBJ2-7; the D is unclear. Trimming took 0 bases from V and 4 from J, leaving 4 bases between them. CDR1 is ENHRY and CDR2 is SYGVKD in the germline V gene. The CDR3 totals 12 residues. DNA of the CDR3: TGTGCCATCAGTGAGTCGCCATACGAGCAGTACGTC. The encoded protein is CAISESPYEQYV.

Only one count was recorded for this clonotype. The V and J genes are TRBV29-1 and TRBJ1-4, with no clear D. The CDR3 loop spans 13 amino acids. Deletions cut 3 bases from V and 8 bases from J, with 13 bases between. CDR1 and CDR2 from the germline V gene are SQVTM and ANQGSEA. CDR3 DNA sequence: TGCAGCGTTGATGCGGGTGGGGTCGAAAAACTGTTTTTT. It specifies CSVDAGGVEKLFF.

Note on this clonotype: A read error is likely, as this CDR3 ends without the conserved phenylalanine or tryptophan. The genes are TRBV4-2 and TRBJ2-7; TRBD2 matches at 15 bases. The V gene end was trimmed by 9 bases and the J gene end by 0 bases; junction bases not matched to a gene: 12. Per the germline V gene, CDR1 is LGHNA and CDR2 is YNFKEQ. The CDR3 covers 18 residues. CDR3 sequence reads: CASCRPGLAGGDSYEQYL. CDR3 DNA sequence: TGTGCCAGTTGCCGACCGGGACTAGCGGGAGGAGACTCCTACGAGCAGTACCTC.

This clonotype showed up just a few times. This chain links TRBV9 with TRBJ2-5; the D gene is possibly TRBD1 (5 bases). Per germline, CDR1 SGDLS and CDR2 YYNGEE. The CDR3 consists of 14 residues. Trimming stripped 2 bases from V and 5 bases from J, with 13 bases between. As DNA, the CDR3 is TGTGCCAGCAGCGTGGATGAAGGGGTCGAGACCCAGTACTTC. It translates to CASSVDEGVETQYF.

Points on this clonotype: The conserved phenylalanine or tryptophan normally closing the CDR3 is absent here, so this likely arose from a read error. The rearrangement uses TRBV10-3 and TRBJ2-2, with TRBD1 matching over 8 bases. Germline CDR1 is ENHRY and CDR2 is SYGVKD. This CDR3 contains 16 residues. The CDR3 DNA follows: TGTGTCAGTGTCCGAGACAGGGGCAAGAACACCGGGGAGCTGTTTCTT. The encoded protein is CVSVRDRGKNTGELFL.

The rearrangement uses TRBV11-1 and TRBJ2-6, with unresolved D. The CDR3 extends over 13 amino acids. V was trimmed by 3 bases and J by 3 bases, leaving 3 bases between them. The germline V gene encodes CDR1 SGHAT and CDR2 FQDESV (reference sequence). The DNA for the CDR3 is TGTGCCAGCAGCTTTTTTGGGGCCAACGTCCTGACTTTC. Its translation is CASSFFGANVLTF.

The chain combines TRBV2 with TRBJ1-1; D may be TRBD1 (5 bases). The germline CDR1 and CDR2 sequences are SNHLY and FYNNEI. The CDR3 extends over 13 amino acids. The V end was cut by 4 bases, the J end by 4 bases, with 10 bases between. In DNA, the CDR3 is TGTGCCAGCAGTGGAGGACAAGTCACTGAAGCTTTCTTT. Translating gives CASSGGQVTEAFF.

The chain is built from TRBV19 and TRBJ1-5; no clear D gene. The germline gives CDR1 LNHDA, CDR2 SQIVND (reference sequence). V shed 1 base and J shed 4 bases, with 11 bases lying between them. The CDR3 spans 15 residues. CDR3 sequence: CASSIVVGGNQPQHF. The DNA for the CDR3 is TGTGCCAGTAGTATAGTAGTAGGAGGGAATCAGCCCCAGCATTTT.

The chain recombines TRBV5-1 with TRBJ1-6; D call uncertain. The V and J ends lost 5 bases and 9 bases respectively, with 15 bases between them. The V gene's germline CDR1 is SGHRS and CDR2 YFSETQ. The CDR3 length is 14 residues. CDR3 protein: CASSSGNSGSPLHF. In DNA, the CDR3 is TGCGCCAGCAGTTCTGGGAATAGCGGTTCACCCCTCCACTTT.

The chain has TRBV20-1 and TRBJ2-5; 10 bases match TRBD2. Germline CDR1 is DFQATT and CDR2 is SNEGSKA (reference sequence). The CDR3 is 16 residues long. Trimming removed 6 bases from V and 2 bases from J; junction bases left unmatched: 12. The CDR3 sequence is CSAQKPGLAHQETQYF. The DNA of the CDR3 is TGCAGTGCACAAAAACCGGGACTAGCGCATCAAGAGACCCAGTACTTC.

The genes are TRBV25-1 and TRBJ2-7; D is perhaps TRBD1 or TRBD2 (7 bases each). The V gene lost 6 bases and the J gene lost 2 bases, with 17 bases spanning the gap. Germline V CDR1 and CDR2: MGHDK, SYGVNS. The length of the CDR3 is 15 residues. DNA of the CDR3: TGTGCCAGCAGCTCAGGGGGGGGGCGAGCCTACGAGCAGTACTTC. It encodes CASSSGGGRAYEQYF.

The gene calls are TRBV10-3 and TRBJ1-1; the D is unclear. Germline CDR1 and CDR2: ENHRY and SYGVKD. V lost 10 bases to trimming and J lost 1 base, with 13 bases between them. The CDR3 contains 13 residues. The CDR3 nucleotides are TGTGCCAGCAGGTTTACGGGGAACACTGAAGCTTTCTTT. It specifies CASRFTGNTEAFF.

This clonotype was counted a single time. The CDR3 nucleotides are TGTGCCAGCAGAAGGGACAGGGGAAGTGAAAAACTGTTTTTT. It encodes CASRRDRGSEKLFF. This sequence joins TRBV19 and TRBJ1-4; 10 nucleotides agree with TRBD1. V trimming: 9 bases; J trimming: 7 bases; junction bases outside the gene matches: 8. Germline loops: CDR1 LNHDA, CDR2 SQIVND (reference sequence). The CDR3 extends over 14 amino acids.

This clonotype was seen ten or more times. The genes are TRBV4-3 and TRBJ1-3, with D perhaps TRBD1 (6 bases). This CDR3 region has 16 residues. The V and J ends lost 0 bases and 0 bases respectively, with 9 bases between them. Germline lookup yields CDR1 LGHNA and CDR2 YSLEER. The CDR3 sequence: CASSQDLDSSGNTIYF. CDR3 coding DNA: TGCGCCAGCAGCCAAGACTTGGACAGCTCTGGAAACACCATATATTTT.

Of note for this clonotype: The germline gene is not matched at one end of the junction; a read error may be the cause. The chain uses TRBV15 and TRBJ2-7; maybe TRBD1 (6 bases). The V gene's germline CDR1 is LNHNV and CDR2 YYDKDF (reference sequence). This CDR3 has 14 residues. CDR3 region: CATSRGQVVPQLIF. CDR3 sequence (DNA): TGTGCCACCAGCAGAGGACAGGTGGTTCCACAACTCATCTTC.

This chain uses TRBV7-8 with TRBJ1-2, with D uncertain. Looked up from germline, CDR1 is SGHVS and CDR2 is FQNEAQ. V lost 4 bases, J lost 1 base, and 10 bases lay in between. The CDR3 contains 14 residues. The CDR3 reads CASSSRGGNYGYTF. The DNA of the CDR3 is TGTGCCAGCAGCTCCCGAGGCGGTAACTATGGCTACACCTTC.

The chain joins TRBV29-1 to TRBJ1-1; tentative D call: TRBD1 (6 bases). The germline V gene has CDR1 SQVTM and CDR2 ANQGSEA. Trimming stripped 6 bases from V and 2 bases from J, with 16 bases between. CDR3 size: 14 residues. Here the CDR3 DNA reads TGCAGCGTGCGCCGCGGGACAAGTAACACTGAAGCTTTCTTT. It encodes CSVRRGTSNTEAFF.

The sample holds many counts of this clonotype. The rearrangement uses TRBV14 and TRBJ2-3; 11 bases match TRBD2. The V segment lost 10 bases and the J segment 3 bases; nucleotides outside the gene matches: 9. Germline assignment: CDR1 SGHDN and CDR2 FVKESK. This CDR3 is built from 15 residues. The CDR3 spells CATSKLAGGTDTQYF. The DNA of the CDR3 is TGTGCCACCTCCAAGTTAGCGGGGGGGACAGATACGCAGTATTTT.

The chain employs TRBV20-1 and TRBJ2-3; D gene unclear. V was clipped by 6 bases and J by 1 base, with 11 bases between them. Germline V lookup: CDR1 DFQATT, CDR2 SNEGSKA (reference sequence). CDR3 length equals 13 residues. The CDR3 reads CSAHLSGTDTQYF. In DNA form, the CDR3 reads TGCAGTGCCCACCTTTCCGGCACAGATACGCAGTATTTT.

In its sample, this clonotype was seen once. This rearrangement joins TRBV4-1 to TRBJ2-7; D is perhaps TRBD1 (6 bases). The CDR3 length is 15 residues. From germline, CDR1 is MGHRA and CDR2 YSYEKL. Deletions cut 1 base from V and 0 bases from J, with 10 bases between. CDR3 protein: CASSQGQESSYEQYF. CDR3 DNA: TGCGCCAGCAGCCAAGGACAGGAGAGCTCCTACGAGCAGTACTTC.

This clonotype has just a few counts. Written as DNA, the CDR3 is TGTGCCAGCAGCGGGACAGATTATAGCAATCAGCCCCAGCATTTT. Translation: CASSGTDYSNQPQHF. The chain has TRBV2 and TRBJ1-5, with TRBD1 identical over 7 bases. This CDR3 is built from 15 residues. V shed 6 bases and J 0 bases; nucleotides not matched to a gene: 5. Looked up from germline, CDR1 is SNHLY and CDR2 is FYNNEI.